Listed below are T cell receptor beta chains from one sample, sequenced in a study of T-cell memory formation after mild COVID-19. TCRdb ran MiXCR on the 5' RACE reads and lists one entry per CDR3 protein. The repertoire holds 200,000 to 250,000 distinct CDR3 sequences, with more than 8% as singletons. The sample taken for sequencing was PBMCs or a T cell subset sorted from them (not recorded which). These TCRs come from a man in his late teens or twenties who had mild COVID-19 (a few samples of this study predate the infection). Cell type and time point are not known. Each CDR3 is given with its conserved first and last residue. Each record gives: D gene, J gene, clone size, V gene, CDR3 protein, CDR3 DNA. A D gene is named only where the DNA matches it firmly. The listing skips clone size in some rows; elsewhere it reads once, few, many or a size class.

TRBD2 | TRBJ2-1 | NA | TRBV6-6 | CASSYFDPGGRDEQFF | TGTGCCAGCAGTTATTTCGATCCGGGGGGTCGGGATGAGCAGTTCTTC
TRBD2 | TRBJ2-1 | NA | TRBV4-1 | CASSHGPGLAGYEQFF | TGCGCCAGCAGCCATGGGCCGGGACTAGCGGGATATGAGCAGTTCTTC
NA | TRBJ2-5 | NA | TRBV7-6 | CASSSVAQETQYF | TGTGCCAGCAGCTCGGTGGCTCAAGAGACCCAGTACTTC
NA | TRBJ2-1 | NA | TRBV7-2 | CASSLAGGTYNEQFF | TGTGCCAGCAGCTTAGCCGGGGGCACCTACAATGAGCAGTTCTTC
NA | TRBJ2-3 | many | TRBV4-3 | CASSQETWADTQYF | TGCGCCAGCAGCCAAGAAACCTGGGCAGATACGCAGTATTTT
NA | TRBJ2-2 | NA | TRBV19 | CASSTGGRNTGELFF | TGTGCCAGTAGTACGGGCGGCAGAAACACCGGGGAGCTGTTTTTT
NA | TRBJ1-1 | NA | TRBV9 | CASSYVPVGGQKYTEAFF | TGTGCCAGCAGCTATGTCCCCGTCGGGGGGCAAAAGTACACTGAAGCTTTCTTT
NA | TRBJ1-2 | NA | TRBV3-1 | CASSQRGNYGYTF | TGTGCCAGCAGCCAAAGGGGCAACTATGGCTACACCTTC
NA | TRBJ1-1 | NA | TRBV10-3 | CAISESPGSGTEAFF | TGTGCCATCAGTGAGTCACCGGGGTCGGGGACTGAAGCTTTCTTT
NA | TRBJ2-5 | NA | TRBV12-3/TRBV12-4 | CASSLVRLETQYF | TGTGCCAGCAGTTTAGTCAGGTTGGAGACCCAGTACTTC
NA | TRBJ2-3 | many | TRBV18 | CASSPSGSDTQYF | TGTGCCAGCTCACCTTCAGGATCTGATACGCAGTATTTT
NA | TRBJ1-5 | NA | TRBV7-2 | CASSLVQNSNQPQHF | TGTGCCAGCAGCTTAGTCCAAAATAGCAATCAGCCCCAGCATTTT
NA | TRBJ2-7 | few | TRBV12-3/TRBV12-4 | CASSFVGSGEQYF | TGTGCCAGCAGTTTTGTGGGCTCCGGCGAGCAGTACTTC
NA | TRBJ1-2 | NA | TRBV6-2/TRBV6-3 | CASVRTYNYGYTF | TGTGCCAGCGTACGGACGTACAACTATGGCTACACCTTC
TRBD2 | TRBJ2-1 | NA | TRBV9 | CASSVDPSGGAIDEQFF | TGTGCCAGCAGCGTAGATCCTAGCGGGGGGGCCATCGATGAGCAGTTCTTC
NA | TRBJ2-7 | few | TRBV18 | CASSPSREQYF | TGTGCCAGCTCACCCTCTAGAGAGCAGTACTTC
NA | TRBJ2-2 | NA | TRBV5-1 | CASSLLWGRNTGELFF | TGCGCCAGCAGCTTGTTGTGGGGCCGGAACACCGGGGAGCTGTTTTTT
NA | TRBJ1-1 | few | TRBV20-1 | CSAFKGDTEAFF | TGCAGTGCTTTTAAAGGGGACACTGAAGCTTTCTTT